The rows below give T cell receptor beta chains drawn from one sample of a study of CXCR3-negative and CXCR3-positive naive CD8 T cells. No DNA is given; TCRdb re-called the 5' RACE reads and lists each CDR3 protein once. The table for this sample gives tens of thousands of distinct CDR3 sequences. The sample comprised naive CXCR3+ CD8+ T cells from blood. The receptor set was obtained from a human donor in good health. Some clones in this sample may be carry-over from other donors' samples. CDR3s include the opening cysteine and the closing phenylalanine or tryptophan. Each record gives: V gene, J gene, CDR3 protein.

v_gene: TRBV5-4; j_gene: TRBJ2-3; CDR3aa: CASRDRVTDTQYF
v_gene: TRBV28; j_gene: TRBJ2-1; CDR3aa: CASSLRESYEQFF
v_gene: TRBV29-1; j_gene: TRBJ2-7; CDR3aa: CSVEFTGQNYEQYF
v_gene: TRBV29-1; j_gene: TRBJ1-3; CDR3aa: CSALTGRSGNTIYF
v_gene: TRBV28; j_gene: TRBJ2-1; CDR3aa: CASTLEAGAVDEQFF
v_gene: TRBV18; j_gene: TRBJ2-5; CDR3aa: CASSLSAAKEAQYF
v_gene: TRBV12-3/TRBV12-4; j_gene: TRBJ2-7; CDR3aa: CASTGTDYEQYF
v_gene: TRBV27; j_gene: TRBJ1-2; CDR3aa: CASSPFGTNYGYTF
v_gene: TRBV11-3; j_gene: TRBJ2-5; CDR3aa: CACSSGLKGETQYF
v_gene: TRBV4-1; j_gene: TRBJ2-7; CDR3aa: CASSLRDFSYEQYF
v_gene: TRBV20-1; j_gene: TRBJ1-6; CDR3aa: CSAHPGARRNSYNSPLHF
v_gene: TRBV15; j_gene: TRBJ2-3; CDR3aa: CATSRAAGETDTQYF
v_gene: TRBV3-1; j_gene: TRBJ2-3; CDR3aa: CASSQGGAAESQYF
v_gene: TRBV28; j_gene: TRBJ2-5; CDR3aa: CASSLSVGEETQYF
v_gene: TRBV6-5; j_gene: TRBJ2-3; CDR3aa: CASSYSPRGADTQYF
v_gene: TRBV20-1; j_gene: TRBJ1-2; CDR3aa: CSAQRAGSNYGYTF
v_gene: TRBV23-1; j_gene: TRBJ1-2; CDR3aa: CASSPFAGCYGYTF
v_gene: TRBV7-9; j_gene: TRBJ2-7; CDR3aa: CARSLGGTSYEQYF
v_gene: TRBV20-1; j_gene: TRBJ2-1; CDR3aa: CSARDPSTGQGLNEQFF
v_gene: TRBV27; j_gene: TRBJ2-7; CDR3aa: CASSLGQTEQYF
v_gene: TRBV6-2/TRBV6-3; j_gene: TRBJ2-3; CDR3aa: CASSYKAAGGPGTDTQYF
v_gene: TRBV29-1; j_gene: TRBJ2-1; CDR3aa: CSVEDHDEIYNEQFF
v_gene: TRBV28; j_gene: TRBJ2-1; CDR3aa: CASSHRTGVLSSEQFF
v_gene: TRBV23-1; j_gene: TRBJ2-4; CDR3aa: CASIGGLAKNIQYF
v_gene: TRBV27; j_gene: TRBJ2-5; CDR3aa: CASSLLGSDRENVETQYF
v_gene: TRBV28; j_gene: TRBJ1-5; CDR3aa: CACLWDWLGNQPQHF
v_gene: TRBV4-2; j_gene: TRBJ1-2; CDR3aa: CASSQGAGPIYGYTF